The 18 T cell receptor beta chains listed next were all sequenced from one sample in a study of shared clonotypes between healthy human individuals. Clones were sequenced by immunoSEQ multiplex PCR, and TCRdb holds only the in-frame ones, with some missing. The sample yields 2.3 million or so clones, 80% to 95% seen once. The sequenced material came from naive CD4+ T cells from PBMCs. Subset indicated: CD45RA+ positively selected. The receptors come from a man aged 18 to 30 in good health. Some clones in this sample may be carry-over from other donors' samples.

This sequence joins TRBV27 and TRBJ2-7; a weak D match, TRBD2 (6 bases). Trimming took off 5 bases at V and 6 bases at J, with 17 bases between the two ends. The CDR3 consists of 14 residues. The V gene's germline CDR1 is MNHEY and CDR2 SMNVEV (reference sequence). The CDR3 DNA follows: TGTGCCAGCAGTGGGGGAGGTCTTGGAGCCGAGCAGTACTTC. Its translation is CASSGGGLGAEQYF.

This chain connects TRBV7-2 to TRBJ2-4; D may correspond to TRBD1 or TRBD2 (5 bases each). From germline, CDR1 is SGHTA and CDR2 FQGNSA. V was clipped by 6 bases and J by 5 bases, with 17 bases between them. This CDR3 comprises 15 residues. The chain's CDR3 is CASRQTGRIQNIQYF. In nucleotides, the CDR3 is TGTGCCAGCAGGCAGACGGGACGGATTCAAAACATTCAGTACTTC.

The rearrangement joins TRBV6-1 to TRBJ2-1; 9 bases are shared with TRBD1. In germline, CDR1 is MNHNS, CDR2 SASEGT. The trim removed 2 bases at V and 9 bases at J, leaving 5 bases unmatched. This CDR3 region has 14 residues. The CDR3 region is CASSERGQGGEQFF. The DNA for the CDR3 is TGTGCCAGCAGTGAAAGGGGACAGGGCGGTGAGCAGTTCTTC.

The rearrangement joins TRBV15 to TRBJ2-7, with D possibly being TRBD1 (6 bases). V shed 3 bases and J shed 4 bases, with 13 bases lying between them. CDR1 is LNHNV, CDR2 YYDKDF, per germline (reference sequence). CDR3 size: 14 residues. DNA for the CDR3: TGTGCCACCAGCAGGGTGGGGACAAAATACGAGCAGTACTTC. Its translation: CATSRVGTKYEQYF. Supplemented by reference TRBV15 and TRBJ2-7, the full variable domain reads DAMVIQNPRYQVTQFGKPVTLSCSQTLNHNVMYWYQQKSSQAPKLLFHYYDKDFNNEADTPDNFQSRRPNTSFCFLDIRSPGLGDTAMYLCATSRVGTKYEQYFGPGTRLTVT.

This sequence joins TRBV5-1 and TRBJ2-7; 12 nucleotides agree with TRBD1. The CDR3 totals 15 residues. The V segment lost 5 bases and the J segment 5 bases; nucleotides outside the gene matches: 8. CDR1 is SGHRS and CDR2 is YFSETQ in the germline V gene. The CDR3 DNA reads as TGCGCCAGCAGGCAGCCGGGACAGGGGGCTCACGAGCAGTACTTC. Translation gives CASRQPGQGAHEQYF.

The J gene is TRBJ2-3, the V gene TRBV7-9; a possible D gene is TRBD2 (5 bases). The CDR3 is 16 residues long. V was pared by 5 bases and J by 5 bases, with 20 bases between. Germline CDR1 is SEHNR and CDR2 is FQNEAQ (reference sequence). The CDR3 DNA follows: TGTGCCAGCAGCCTACGCCCGCGGGCGGATAAAGATACGCAGTATTTT. It codes for CASSLRPRADKDTQYF. Full variable domain (missing parts from reference TRBV7-9 and TRBJ2-3): DTGVSQNPRHKITKRGQNVTFRCDPISEHNRLYWYRQTLGQGPEFLTYFQNEAQLEKSRLLSDRFSAERPKGSFSTLEIQRTEQGDSAMYLCASSLRPRADKDTQYFGPGTRLTVL.

The chain links TRBV6-1 to TRBJ1-3, with unresolved D. Germline lookup yields CDR1 MNHNS and CDR2 SASEGT. V lost 4 bases and J 6 bases, leaving 7 bases between the germline ends. This CDR3 region has 12 residues. CDR3 nucleotides: TGTGCCAGCAGTGTAAATTCAAACACCATATATTTT. The encoded protein is CASSVNSNTIYF.

This sequence joins TRBV5-4 and TRBJ2-7; TRBD1 matches at 12 bases. The CDR3 sequence is 15 residues long. Per germline, CDR1 SGHNT and CDR2 YYREEE (reference sequence). Germline trimming cut 4 bases from V and 3 bases from J; bases unmatched to any gene: 5. Here the CDR3 reads CASSPGTGGNYEQYF. The DNA of the CDR3 is TGTGCCAGCAGCCCCGGGACAGGGGGCAACTACGAGCAGTACTTC.

The V call is TRBV18, the J call TRBJ2-2; the match to TRBD2 covers 7 bases. Germline CDR1 and CDR2: KGHSH and LQKENI. Trimming cost V 9 bases and J 3 bases; bases outside gene matches: 7. The CDR3 length is 14 residues. The CDR3: CASRAGADTGELFF. DNA for the CDR3: TGTGCCAGTAGGGCGGGAGCGGACACCGGGGAGCTGTTTTTT.

V usage is TRBV15 and J usage is TRBJ2-4; possible D gene TRBD2, 5 bases. V lost 0 bases, J lost 12 bases, and 18 bases lay in between. The CDR3 contains 15 residues. Germline CDR1 and CDR2: LNHNV and YYDKDF (reference sequence). Written as DNA, the CDR3 is TGTGCCACCAGCAGAGATCCCGAAAGGGAGACTTATCAGTACTTC. The encoded protein is CATSRDPERETYQYF.

The DNA of the CDR3 is TGTGCCAGCAGTGAAGCGGGGTCTAGCGGGATGTCTGGTGAGCAGTTCTTC. Protein sequence: CASSEAGSSGMSGEQFF. The genes are TRBV2 and TRBJ2-1; TRBD2 agrees at 9 bases. The CDR3 contains 17 residues. CDR1 SNHLY and CDR2 FYNNEI come from the germline V gene. The V and J ends lost 0 bases and 9 bases, in that order; junction bases with no gene match: 12.

This chain connects TRBV28 to TRBJ1-1, with D possibly TRBD1 on 5 matching bases. V was shortened by 4 bases and J by 0 bases, with 12 bases between the two germline ends. Germline CDR1 MDHEN, CDR2 SYDVKM. This CDR3 has 15 amino acids. The CDR3 nucleotides are TGTGCCAGCAGTTCGGGAGACAGCATGAACACTGAAGCTTTCTTT. The encoded protein is CASSSGDSMNTEAFF.

As for this clone: An end of the junction differs from the germline gene, which may be a read error. V is TRBV6-1 and J is TRBJ2-2, with D unresolved. Germline loops: CDR1 MNHNS, CDR2 SASEGT. This CDR3 contains 12 residues. The CDR3 reads CASIPNTGELFF. Written as DNA, the CDR3 is TGTGCCAGCATCCCGAATACCGGGGAGCTGTTTTTT.

V usage is TRBV28 and J usage is TRBJ2-7; 8 bases align to TRBD2. V was pared by 6 bases and J by 5 bases, with 6 bases of the junction left unmatched. This CDR3 spans 13 amino acids. The V gene's germline CDR1 is MDHEN and CDR2 SYDVKM. The CDR3 is CASRAGAVNEQYF. Here the CDR3 DNA reads TGTGCCAGCAGAGCGGGAGCTGTGAACGAGCAGTACTTC.

This clone was seen a single time. This chain joins TRBV7-6 and TRBJ2-5; 7 bases match TRBD1. The CDR3 loop spans 14 amino acids. Germline values: CDR1 SGHVS, CDR2 FNYEAQ. The V and J ends lost 6 bases and 7 bases, in that order; junction bases with no gene match: 11. CDR3 protein: CASRRDSRKSTQYF. DNA of the CDR3: TGTGCCAGCAGGAGGGACAGCCGCAAGTCGACCCAGTACTTC.

The rearrangement links TRBV7-9 to TRBJ2-1; tentatively, D is TRBD2 (6 bases). Trimming took 2 bases from V and 5 from J, leaving 16 bases between them. The CDR3 extends over 16 amino acids. Germline-derived CDR1 and CDR2 are SEHNR and FQNEAQ (reference sequence). CDR3 coding DNA: TGTGCCAGCAGCTTAACTTCGGGGGAGTGGGACAATGAGCAGTTCTTC. Its translation: CASSLTSGEWDNEQFF.

V gene TRBV9 combines with J gene TRBJ2-7; D remains unclear. The CDR3 is 21 residues long. V dropped 4 bases and J dropped 2 bases, with 34 bases sitting between them. Germline CDR1 and CDR2: SGDLS and YYNGEE. CDR3 sequence: CASSPAPSSSDMTSPTYEQYF. The CDR3 DNA follows: TGTGCCAGCAGCCCCGCCCCCAGCAGTTCAGATATGACATCACCTACCTACGAGCAGTACTTC.

The chain is built from TRBV5-1 and TRBJ2-5, with D perhaps matching TRBD1 or TRBD2 (6 bases each). Between the trimmed V and J ends, which lost 1 base and 4 bases, there was a span of 14 bases. Germline V gives CDR1 SGHRS, CDR2 YFSETQ. The CDR3 totals 15 residues. The CDR3 loop reads CASSLIGGLGETQYF. Here the CDR3 DNA reads TGCGCCAGCAGCTTGATTGGGGGGCTGGGAGAGACCCAGTACTTC.